The clone carrying this T cell receptor beta chain was recorded only once. Its antigen is still unknown. A single base separates this from a much larger clone, so it may be a read error. CDR3 size: 13 residues. The germline V gene has CDR1 LGHDT and CDR2 YNNKEL (reference sequence). RNA transcripts provided the source from which TCR beta CDR3 regions were amplified. HTBI primers drove first-round RT-PCR of the TCR CDR3. TCRdb reanalysed the multiplex PCR reads using MiXCR and keeps one entry per CDR3 protein. This repertoire shows around 700,000 distinct CDR3 sequences, 18% found once; its top ten account for over 15%. Orbital computed tomography and thyroid ultrasound, together with serum TRAb and thyroxine and clinical symptoms, were used for diagnoses. When hyperthyroidism was first diagnosed, the blood sample was taken, preceding any ophthalmopathy symptoms. PBMCs were derived from roughly 10 ml fresh peripheral blood.

The data were obtained in a study of T cells in Graves' hyperthyroidism and ophthalmopathy. Findings and limits, study-wide: Ophthalmopathy was model-predicted a median approximately six months pre-onset.

The chain combines TRBV3-1 with TRBJ1-2, with 7 bases that match TRBD1. The sequencing input was blood. The TCR sequence derives from a woman aged 45-60 years with Graves' hyperthyroidism that later progressed to Graves' ophthalmopathy. Here the CDR3 reads CGSSPRDSFGYTF. For the CDR3, the DNA is TGTGGCAGCAGCCCACGGGACAGTTTTGGCTACACCTTC.